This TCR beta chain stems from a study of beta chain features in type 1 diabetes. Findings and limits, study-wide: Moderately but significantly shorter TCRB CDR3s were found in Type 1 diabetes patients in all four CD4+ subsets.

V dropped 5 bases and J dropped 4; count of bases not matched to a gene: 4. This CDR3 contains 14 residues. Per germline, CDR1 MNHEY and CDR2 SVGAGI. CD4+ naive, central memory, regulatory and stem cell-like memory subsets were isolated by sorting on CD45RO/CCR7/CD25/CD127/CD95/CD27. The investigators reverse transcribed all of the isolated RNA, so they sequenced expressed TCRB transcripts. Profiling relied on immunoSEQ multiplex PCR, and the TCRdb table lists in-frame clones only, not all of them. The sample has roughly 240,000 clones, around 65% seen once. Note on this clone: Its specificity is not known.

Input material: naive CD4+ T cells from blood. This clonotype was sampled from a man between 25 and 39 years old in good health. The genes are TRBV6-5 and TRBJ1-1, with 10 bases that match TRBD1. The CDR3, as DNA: TGTGCCAGCAGTGACGGGACAGGGGTCACTGAAGCTTTCTTT. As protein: CASSDGTGVTEAFF.